What follows describes a single T cell receptor (beta chain). The antigen is undetermined. Possible read error: a much larger clone is one base away. The CDR3 carries no conserved terminal phenylalanine or tryptophan, so it likely arises from a read error. The CDR3 is made up of 15 amino acids. The germline V and J ends were trimmed by 3 bases and 3 bases, with 15 bases remaining between them. Germline V gene lookup returns CDR1 LNHNV and CDR2 YYDKDF (reference sequence). This sample was included in a study of regulatory T cells in long-lasting Graves disease. Study-wide findings and caveats: Segments TRBV28, TRBJ1-2 and TRBJ2-5 showed preferential usage in persistent disease. Because few samples were included, accuracy may have been lower. Thyroid tissue went unexamined; only peripheral blood was analyzed. Public clonotype sharing was higher in persistent than newly diagnosed patients.

The time point: persistent/refractory GD, antithyroid drugs over 5 years with positive TRAb. The TCR library was made from RNA that had been extracted from PBMCs in TRIzol. Both iRepertoire HTBI primers and Arm-PCR of CDR3 regions were used to build the TCR beta libraries. TCRdb itself ran the multiplex PCR reads through MiXCR, one entry per CDR3 protein. The table includes 350,000 to 450,000 distinct CDR3 sequences, about 21% detected once. The chain is built from TRBV15 and TRBJ2-7; D might be TRBD2 (5 bases). Sequenced here: peripheral blood mononuclear cells (PBMCs), sampled when the disease was refractory, from a patient treated with antithyroid drugs. The source of this sequence is a female donor with Graves disease. The CDR3 nucleotides are TGTGCCACCAGCAGCGGGGTTAGTGGGAGCTACGAGCAGTACTCC. Translation gives CATSSGVSGSYEQYS.